These T cell receptor beta chains were read from a single sample in a study of blood T cell repertoires in COVID-19. Only in-frame clones appear in the TCRdb table, and some are missing; sequencing was by immunoSEQ multiplex PCR. The table includes roughly 350,000 clones, 92% detected once. The sample taken for sequencing was PBMCs or T cells enriched from blood (not recorded which). These receptors were taken from a woman aged 25 to 39 who had recovered from COVID-19. The CDR3 runs from the conserved cysteine through the conserved F or W. Fields, in order: D gene, V gene, clone size, J gene, CDR3 length, CDR3 DNA, CDR3 protein. A D gene is named only where the DNA matches it firmly. Expanded clones are given a class, and other clones once, few, many or no size at all.

NA	TRBV11-2	NA	TRBJ2-7	15	TGTGCCAGCAGCCGCAGGACAGTGAAAACTGGCGAGCAGTACTTC	CASSRRTVKTGEQYF
TRBD2	TRBV6-5	NA	TRBJ2-1	13	TGTGCCAGCGGAGCGGGAGGGGGGAATGAGCAGTTCTTC	CASGAGGGNEQFF
TRBD1	TRBV5-1	NA	TRBJ1-2	12	TGCGCCAGCAGCTGGACAGGGTATGGCTACACCTTC	CASSWTGYGYTF
NA	TRBV5-1	NA	TRBJ1-1	13	TGCGCCAGCAGCCCGCCGGGAATCACTGAAGCTTTCTTT	CASSPPGITEAFF
NA	TRBV4-2	NA	TRBJ2-7	16	TGTGCCAGCAGCCAAGAGTCAGGACAAACCGGCTACGAGCAGTACTTC	CASSQESGQTGYEQYF
TRBD2	TRBV9	NA	TRBJ2-1	17	TGTGCCAGCAGCGGGGCTAGCGGGGGGAGCTCCTACAATGAGCAGTTCTTC	CASSGASGGSSYNEQFF
NA	TRBV7-9	NA	TRBJ1-4	16	TGTGCCAGCAGCTGGGGCAATAACCCAACTAATGAAAAACTGTTTTTT	CASSWGNNPTNEKLFF
NA	TRBV6-5	few	TRBJ1-1	14	TGTGCCAGCAGTTACTCGAGGGAGAACACTGAAGCTTTCTTT	CASSYSRENTEAFF
NA	TRBV5-1	NA	TRBJ2-7	15	TGCGCCAGCAGCTTGGGGGGAGCCGGGCCGGACGAGCAGTACTTC	CASSLGGAGPDEQYF
NA	TRBV5-6	NA	TRBJ1-1	11	TGTGCCAGCAGCTTACTAGAAGAAGCTTTCTTT	CASSLLEEAFF
NA	TRBV7-9	NA	TRBJ1-2	12	TGTGCCAGCAGCTTAACCGGGGAAGGCTACACCTTC	CASSLTGEGYTF
TRBD2	TRBV19	NA	TRBJ2-1	15	TGTGCCAGTAGTATAGGTTCTAGCGGGGCCGATGAGCAGTTCTTC	CASSIGSSGADEQFF
NA	TRBV11-2	NA	TRBJ1-2	12	TGTGCCAGCCGAGCCGGGGGCTATGGCTACACCTTC	CASRAGGYGYTF
TRBD1	TRBV28	NA	TRBJ2-3	14	TGTGCCAGCAGTTCGGGACAGATCACAGATACGCAGTATTTT	CASSSGQITDTQYF
NA	TRBV28	NA	TRBJ2-1	14	TGTGCCAGCTGTAGTTTAGGAGGGATGAATGAGCAGTTCTTC	CASCSLGGMNEQFF
NA	TRBV19	NA	TRBJ2-2	15	TGTGCCAGTAGTCCAGGGAGGTTGAACACCGGGGAGCTGTTTTTT	CASSPGRLNTGELFF
TRBD1	TRBV6-5	NA	TRBJ1-2	13	TGTGCCAGCAGTTACGGACAGGGGTTTGGCTACACCTTC	CASSYGQGFGYTF
TRBD2	TRBV28	NA	TRBJ2-7	15	TGTGCCAGCAGTTCGCCAGCGGGAGCTAACTACGAGCAGTACTTC	CASSSPAGANYEQYF
NA	TRBV19	NA	TRBJ1-6	14	TGTGCCATCCAAGCCCCCTGTAATAATTCACCCCTCCACTTT	CAIQAPCNNSPLHF
TRBD1	TRBV19	NA	TRBJ1-2	15	TGTGCCAGTAGTAATCCGGGACAGGGGCAGGTTGGCTACACCTTC	CASSNPGQGQVGYTF
NA	TRBV19	NA	TRBJ2-5	13	TGTGCCAGTACGGGGGTAGCCCAAGAGACCCAGTACTTC	CASTGVAQETQYF
NA	TRBV6-5	NA	TRBJ2-1	15	TGTGCCAGCAGTTTATCAGGGTCCTCCTACAATGAGCAGTTCTTC	CASSLSGSSYNEQFF
NA	TRBV19	NA	TRBJ2-5	13	TGTGCCAGTAGTCCCCGCGCGTTTGGGACCCAGTACTTC	CASSPRAFGTQYF
NA	TRBV6-5	NA	TRBJ2-7	14	TGTGCCAGCAGGACCTCTAGGAGCTCCTACGAGCAGTACTTC	CASRTSRSSYEQYF
TRBD1	TRBV28	NA	TRBJ2-1	16	TGTGCCAGCAGTAGACTCGGGACAGGGGGCTACAATGAGCAGTTCTTC	CASSRLGTGGYNEQFF
NA	TRBV28	NA	TRBJ2-7	17	TGTGCCAGCAGCCCCAACCGGGGTATTGGGGACACCTACGAGCAGTACTTC	CASSPNRGIGDTYEQYF
NA	TRBV7-9	once	TRBJ1-5	10	TGTGTACAGGACGATCAGCCCCAGCATTTT	CVQDDQPQHF
NA	TRBV3-1/TRBV3-2	NA	TRBJ2-5	13	TGTGCCAGCAGCCAATCCTTACAAGAGACCCAGTACTTC	CASSQSLQETQYF
NA	TRBV19	NA	TRBJ1-5	13	TGTGCCAGTAGCCCTTATAGCAATCAGCCCCAGCATTTT	CASSPYSNQPQHF
NA	TRBV6-1	once	TRBJ2-2	15	TGTGCCAGCAGTGAAGTTCAGGCTGCCACCGGGGAGCTGTTTTTT	CASSEVQAATGELFF
TRBD2	TRBV4-1	once	TRBJ2-7	14	TGCGCCAGCCAGGGGCAAGCGGGAGTCGACGAGCAGTACTTC	CASQGQAGVDEQYF
NA	TRBV4-1	NA	TRBJ2-7	16	TGCGCCAGCAGCCGGGAGCTACCAGAGAGCTCCTACGAGCAGTACTTC	CASSRELPESSYEQYF
TRBD2	TRBV28	NA	TRBJ2-2	16	TGTGCCAGCAGATCTAGCGGGAGTACGAACACCGGGGAGCTGTTTTTT	CASRSSGSTNTGELFF
TRBD1	TRBV2	NA	TRBJ2-4	13	TGTGCCAGCGGGACAGGAGAGAAAAGCATTCAGTACTTC	CASGTGEKSIQYF
TRBD2	TRBV29-1	few	TRBJ2-3	14	TGCAGCGTTGAGGGACTAGCGAAGGCAGATACGCAGTATTTT	CSVEGLAKADTQYF
NA	TRBV9	NA	TRBJ2-7	14	TGTGCCAGCAGCGTACTGCCTAGCCAAGACGAGCAGTACTTC	CASSVLPSQDEQYF
NA	TRBV5-4	NA	TRBJ2-5	15	TGTGCCAGTTCCCGGGACTCACACCCTCAAGAGACCCAGTACTTC	CASSRDSHPQETQYF
TRBD2	TRBV28	NA	TRBJ2-3	23	TGTGCCAGCAGTTTCTTCCGGACAAACCGACTAGCGGGGCCTCTCGTTAACACAGATACGCAGTATTTT	CASSFFRTNRLAGPLVNTDTQYF
TRBD2	TRBV5-4	NA	TRBJ2-1	15	TGTGCCAGCAGCTTGGGGCGGGGGGATGGCAATGAGCAGTTCTTC	CASSLGRGDGNEQFF
TRBD1	TRBV5-5	once	TRBJ2-2	16	TGTGCCAGCAGCTTAACCGGGACAGGGGTTTCCGGGGAGCTGTTTTTT	CASSLTGTGVSGELFF
TRBD1	TRBV30	NA	TRBJ2-2	14	TGTGCCTGGAGTAAGGACAGGTTCACCGGGGAGCTGTTTTTT	CAWSKDRFTGELFF
NA	TRBV28	NA	TRBJ2-7	12	TGTGCCAGCAGGGGGCTAGCCTACGAGCAGTACTTC	CASRGLAYEQYF
NA	TRBV24-1	NA	TRBJ2-7	14	TGTGCCACCGGTCTAAGGGACACTGGGGGCGAGCAGTACTTC	CATGLRDTGGEQYF